This TCR beta chain comes out of a study of T cells in localized non-small cell lung cancer. The germline V gene encodes CDR1 SGHDN and CDR2 FVKESK. The V and J ends lost 4 bases and 2 bases respectively, with 19 bases between them. The CDR3 is 17 amino acids. Here immunoSEQ multiplex PCR was the method, and the copy in TCRdb shows in-frame clones only, minus some. The sample lists about 1,600 clones, over 15% occurring once. The chain is built from TRBV14 and TRBJ2-3; D not certain. The sequence came from a male donor at least 60 years old with stage III squamous cell lung carcinoma. Specimen: normal lung tissue next to the tumor, collected before any cancer treatment. This CDR3 reads CASSPWARRTPTDTQYF. CDR3 bases: TGTGCCAGCAGCCCCTGGGCAAGGCGAACCCCCACAGATACGCAGTATTTT.